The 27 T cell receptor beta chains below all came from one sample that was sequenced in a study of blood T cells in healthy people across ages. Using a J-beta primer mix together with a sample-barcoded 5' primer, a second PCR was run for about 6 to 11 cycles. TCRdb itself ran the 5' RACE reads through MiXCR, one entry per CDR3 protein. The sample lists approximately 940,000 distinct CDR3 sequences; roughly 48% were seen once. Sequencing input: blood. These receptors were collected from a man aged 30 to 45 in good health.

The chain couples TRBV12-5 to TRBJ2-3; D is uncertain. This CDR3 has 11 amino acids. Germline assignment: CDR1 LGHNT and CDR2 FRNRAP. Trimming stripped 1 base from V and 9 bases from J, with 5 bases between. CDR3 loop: CASGLAGTQYF. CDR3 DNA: TGTGCTAGTGGTTTGGCGGGCACGCAGTATTTT.

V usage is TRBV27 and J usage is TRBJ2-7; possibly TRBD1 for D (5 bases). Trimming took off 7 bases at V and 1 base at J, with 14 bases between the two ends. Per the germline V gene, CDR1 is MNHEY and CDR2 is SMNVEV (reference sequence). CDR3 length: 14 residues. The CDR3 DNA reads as TGTGCCAGCAAAGCTGGGCCAGGGTCCTACGAGCAGTACTTC. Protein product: CASKAGPGSYEQYF.

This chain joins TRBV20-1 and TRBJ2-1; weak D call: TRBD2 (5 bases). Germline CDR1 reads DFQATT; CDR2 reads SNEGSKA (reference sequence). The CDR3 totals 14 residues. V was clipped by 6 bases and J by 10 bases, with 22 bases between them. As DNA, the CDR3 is TGCAGTGCCCCAGCCACGGGGATGGTTGGGGAGCAGTTCTTC. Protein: CSAPATGMVGEQFF.

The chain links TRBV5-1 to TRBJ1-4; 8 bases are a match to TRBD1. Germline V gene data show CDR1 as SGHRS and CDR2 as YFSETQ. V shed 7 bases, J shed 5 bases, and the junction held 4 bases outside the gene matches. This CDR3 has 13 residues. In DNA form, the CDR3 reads TGCGCCAGCCAACAGGGGGAAAATGAAAAACTGTTTTTT. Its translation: CASQQGENEKLFF. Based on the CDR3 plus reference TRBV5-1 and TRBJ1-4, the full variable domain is KAGVTQTPRYLIKTRGQQVTLSCSPISGHRSVSWYQQTPGQGLQFLFEYFSETQRNKGNFPGRFSGRQFSNSRSEMNVSTLELGDSALYLCASQQGENEKLFFGSGTQLSVL.

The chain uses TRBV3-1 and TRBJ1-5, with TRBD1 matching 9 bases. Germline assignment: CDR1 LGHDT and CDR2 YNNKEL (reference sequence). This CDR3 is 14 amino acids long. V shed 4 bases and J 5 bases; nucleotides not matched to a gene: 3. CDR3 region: CASSRDRGYQPQHF. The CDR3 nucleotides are TGTGCCAGCAGCCGAGACAGGGGGTATCAGCCCCAGCATTTT.

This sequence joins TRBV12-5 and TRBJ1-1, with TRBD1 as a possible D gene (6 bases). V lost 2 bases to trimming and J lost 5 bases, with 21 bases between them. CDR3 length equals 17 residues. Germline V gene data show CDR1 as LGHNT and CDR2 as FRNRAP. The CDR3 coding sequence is TGTGCTAGTGGTTTGCTCATTGCGGGGGGGCTGGGAACTGAAGCTTTCTTT. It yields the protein CASGLLIAGGLGTEAFF. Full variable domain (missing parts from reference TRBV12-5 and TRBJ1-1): DARVTQTPRHKVTEMGQEVTMRCQPILGHNTVFWYRQTMMQGLELLAYFRNRAPLDDSGMPKDRFSAEMPDATLATLKIQPSEPRDSAVYFCASGLLIAGGLGTEAFFGQGTRLTVV.

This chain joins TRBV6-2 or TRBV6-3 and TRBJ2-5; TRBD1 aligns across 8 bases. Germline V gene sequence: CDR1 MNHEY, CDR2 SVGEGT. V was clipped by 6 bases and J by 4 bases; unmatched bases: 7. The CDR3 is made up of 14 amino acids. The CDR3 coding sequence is TGTGCCAGCAGCGTGGACAGGGACACAGAGACCCAGTACTTC. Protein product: CASSVDRDTETQYF.

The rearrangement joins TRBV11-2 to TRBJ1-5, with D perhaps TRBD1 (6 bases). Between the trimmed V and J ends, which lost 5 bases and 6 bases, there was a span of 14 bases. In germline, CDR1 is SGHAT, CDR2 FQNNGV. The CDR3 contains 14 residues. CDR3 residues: CASSQTGIGQPQHF. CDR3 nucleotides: TGTGCCAGCAGCCAGACAGGTATCGGTCAGCCCCAGCATTTT.

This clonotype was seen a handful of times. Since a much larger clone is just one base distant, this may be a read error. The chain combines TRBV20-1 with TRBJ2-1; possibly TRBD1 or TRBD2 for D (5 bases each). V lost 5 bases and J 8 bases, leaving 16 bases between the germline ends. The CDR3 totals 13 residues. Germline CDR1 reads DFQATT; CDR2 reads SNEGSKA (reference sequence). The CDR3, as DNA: TGCAGTGCTGGGAAGCCCCCGGGGCATGAGCAGTTCTTC. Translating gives CSAGKPPGHEQFF.

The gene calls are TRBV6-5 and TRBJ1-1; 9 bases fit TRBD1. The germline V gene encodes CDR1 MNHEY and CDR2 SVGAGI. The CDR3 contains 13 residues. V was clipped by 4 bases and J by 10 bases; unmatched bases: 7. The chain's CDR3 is CASSLGQGMGAFF. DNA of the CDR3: TGTGCCAGCAGTTTGGGACAGGGAATGGGAGCTTTCTTT.

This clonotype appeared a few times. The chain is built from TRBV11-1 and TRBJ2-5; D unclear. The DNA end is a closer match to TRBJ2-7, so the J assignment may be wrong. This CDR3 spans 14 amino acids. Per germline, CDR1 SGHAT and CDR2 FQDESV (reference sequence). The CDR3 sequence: CASSFGGSPYEQYF. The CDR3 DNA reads TGTGCCAGCAGCTTTGGCGGATCTCCCTACGAGCAGTACTTC.

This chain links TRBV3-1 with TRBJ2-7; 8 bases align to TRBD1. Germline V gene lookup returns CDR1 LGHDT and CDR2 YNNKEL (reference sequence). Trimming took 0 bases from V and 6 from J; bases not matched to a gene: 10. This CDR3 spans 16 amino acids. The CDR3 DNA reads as TGTGCCAGCAGCCAAGAAGGGGACAGGCGAGCCTTCGAGCAGTACTTC. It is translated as CASSQEGDRRAFEQYF.

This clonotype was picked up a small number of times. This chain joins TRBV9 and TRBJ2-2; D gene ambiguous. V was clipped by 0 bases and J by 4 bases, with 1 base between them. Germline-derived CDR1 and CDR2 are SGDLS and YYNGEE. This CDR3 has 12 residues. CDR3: CASSVGTGELFF. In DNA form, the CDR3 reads TGTGCCAGCAGCGTAGGCACCGGGGAGCTGTTTTTT.

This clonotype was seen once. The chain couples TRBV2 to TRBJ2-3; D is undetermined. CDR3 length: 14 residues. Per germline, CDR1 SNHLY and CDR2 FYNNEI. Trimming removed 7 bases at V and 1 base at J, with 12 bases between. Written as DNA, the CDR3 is TGTGCCAGCAACACACCGGACGGCACAGATACGCAGTATTTT. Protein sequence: CASNTPDGTDTQYF.

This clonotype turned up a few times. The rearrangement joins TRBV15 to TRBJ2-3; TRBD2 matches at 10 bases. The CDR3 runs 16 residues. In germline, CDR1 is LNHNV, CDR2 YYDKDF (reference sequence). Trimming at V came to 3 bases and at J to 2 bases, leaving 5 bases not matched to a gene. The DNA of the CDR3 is TGTGCCACCAGCAGCGTGACTAGCGGGCTCACAGATACGCAGTATTTT. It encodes CATSSVTSGLTDTQYF. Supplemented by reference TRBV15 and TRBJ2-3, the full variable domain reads DAMVIQNPRYQVTQFGKPVTLSCSQTLNHNVMYWYQQKSSQAPKLLFHYYDKDFNNEADTPDNFQSRRPNTSFCFLDIRSPGLGDTAMYLCATSSVTSGLTDTQYFGPGTRLTVL.

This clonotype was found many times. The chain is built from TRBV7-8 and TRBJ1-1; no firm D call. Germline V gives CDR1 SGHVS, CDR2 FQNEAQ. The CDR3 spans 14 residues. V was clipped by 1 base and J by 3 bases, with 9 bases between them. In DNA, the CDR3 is TGTGCCAGCAGCTTAGGGGGAAGATACACTGAAGCTTTCTTT. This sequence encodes CASSLGGRYTEAFF. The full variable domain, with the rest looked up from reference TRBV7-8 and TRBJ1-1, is GAGVSQSPRYKVAKRGQDVALRCDPISGHVSLFWYQQALGQGPEFLTYFQNEAQLDKSGLPSDRFFAERPEGSVSTLKIQRTQQEDSAVYLCASSLGGRYTEAFFGQGTRLTVV.

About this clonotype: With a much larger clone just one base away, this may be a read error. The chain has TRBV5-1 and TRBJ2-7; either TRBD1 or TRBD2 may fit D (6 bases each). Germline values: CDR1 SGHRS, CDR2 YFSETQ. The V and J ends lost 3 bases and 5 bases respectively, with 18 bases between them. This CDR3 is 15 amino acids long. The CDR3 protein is CASSWGAGTVDEQYF. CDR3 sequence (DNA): TGCGCCAGCAGCTGGGGGGCAGGTACGGTTGACGAGCAGTACTTC.

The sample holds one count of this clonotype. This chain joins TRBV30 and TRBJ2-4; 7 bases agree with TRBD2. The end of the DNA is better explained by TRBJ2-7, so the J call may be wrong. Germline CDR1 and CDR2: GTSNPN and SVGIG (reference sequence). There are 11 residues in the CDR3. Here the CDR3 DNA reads TGTGCCTGGCGGGGGGTCTACGAGCAGTACTTC. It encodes CAWRGVYEQYF.

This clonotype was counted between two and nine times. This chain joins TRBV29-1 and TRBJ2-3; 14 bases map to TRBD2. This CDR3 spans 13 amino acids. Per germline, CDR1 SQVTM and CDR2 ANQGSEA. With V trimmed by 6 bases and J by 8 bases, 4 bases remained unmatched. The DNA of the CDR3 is TGCAGCGTCGGGACTAGCGGGGGAGGTACGCAGTATTTT. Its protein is CSVGTSGGGTQYF.

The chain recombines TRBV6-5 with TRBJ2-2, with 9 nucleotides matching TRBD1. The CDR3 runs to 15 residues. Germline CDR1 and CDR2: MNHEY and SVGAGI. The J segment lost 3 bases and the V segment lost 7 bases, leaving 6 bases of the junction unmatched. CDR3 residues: CASMGDRADTGELFF. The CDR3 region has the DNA TGTGCCAGCATGGGGGACAGGGCGGACACCGGGGAGCTGTTTTTT.

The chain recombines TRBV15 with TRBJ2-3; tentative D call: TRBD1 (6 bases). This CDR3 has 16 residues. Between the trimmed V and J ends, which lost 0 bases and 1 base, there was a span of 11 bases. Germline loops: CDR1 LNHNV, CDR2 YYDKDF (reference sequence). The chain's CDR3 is CATSRDRAGGTDTQYF. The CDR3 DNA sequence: TGTGCCACCAGCAGAGATCGGGCAGGGGGCACAGATACGCAGTATTTT.

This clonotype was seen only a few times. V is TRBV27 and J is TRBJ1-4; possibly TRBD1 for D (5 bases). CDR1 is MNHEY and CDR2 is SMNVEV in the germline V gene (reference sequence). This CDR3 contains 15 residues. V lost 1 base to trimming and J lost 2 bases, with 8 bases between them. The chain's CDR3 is CASSLLAGTNEKLFF. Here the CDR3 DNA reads TGTGCCAGCAGTTTATTAGCAGGGACTAATGAAAAACTGTTTTTT.

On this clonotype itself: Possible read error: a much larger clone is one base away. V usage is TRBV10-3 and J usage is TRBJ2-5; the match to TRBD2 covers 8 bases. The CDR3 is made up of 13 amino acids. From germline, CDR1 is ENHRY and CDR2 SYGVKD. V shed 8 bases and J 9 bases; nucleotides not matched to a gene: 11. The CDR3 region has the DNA TGTGCCATCGGCCAGGGGAGCGGGGGACCCCAGTACTTC. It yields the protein CAIGQGSGGPQYF.

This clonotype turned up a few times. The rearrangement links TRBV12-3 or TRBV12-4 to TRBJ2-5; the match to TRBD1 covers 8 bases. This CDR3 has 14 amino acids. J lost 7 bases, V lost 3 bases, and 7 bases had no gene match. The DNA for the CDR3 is TGTGCCAGCAGTTTCCCCGGACAGGGAGGGACCCAGTACTTC. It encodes CASSFPGQGGTQYF.

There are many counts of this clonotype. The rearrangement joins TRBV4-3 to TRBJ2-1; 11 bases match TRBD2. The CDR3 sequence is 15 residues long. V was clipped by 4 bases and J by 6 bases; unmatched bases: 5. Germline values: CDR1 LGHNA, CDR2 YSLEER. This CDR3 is CASSLLAGGGNEQFF. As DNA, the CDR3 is TGCGCCAGCAGCCTATTAGCGGGAGGGGGCAATGAGCAGTTCTTC.

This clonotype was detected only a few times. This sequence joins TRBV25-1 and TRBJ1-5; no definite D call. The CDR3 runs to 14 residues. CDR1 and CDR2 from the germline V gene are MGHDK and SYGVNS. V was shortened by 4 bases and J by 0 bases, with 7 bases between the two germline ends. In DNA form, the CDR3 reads TGTGCCAGCAGTGCTCCGGGTAGCAATCAGCCCCAGCATTTT. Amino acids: CASSAPGSNQPQHF.

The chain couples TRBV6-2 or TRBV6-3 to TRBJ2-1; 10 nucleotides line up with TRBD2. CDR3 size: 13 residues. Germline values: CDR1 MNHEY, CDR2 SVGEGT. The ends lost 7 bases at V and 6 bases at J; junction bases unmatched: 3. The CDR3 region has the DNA TGTGCCAGCACTGCTAGCGGGAGCAATGAGCAGTTCTTC. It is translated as CASTASGSNEQFF.